The 32 T cell receptor beta chains below were found in one sample sequenced in a study of shared clonotypes between healthy human individuals. Measured with immunoSEQ multiplex PCR; TCRdb has only the in-frame clones, and not every one. The table shows around 1.4 million clones, with 98% occurring only once. The specimen was naive CD4+ T cells sorted from blood. Subset noted: CD45RA+ positively selected. These receptors were collected from a man in his thirties or forties in good health.

The chain has TRBV10-2 and TRBJ2-1, with TRBD1 identical over 9 bases. The CDR3 has 13 amino acids. The trim removed 7 bases at V and 7 bases at J, leaving 5 bases unmatched. Germline V gene data show CDR1 as WSHSY and CDR2 as SAAADI. CDR3 residues: CASKKTGGNEQFF. CDR3 bases: TGCGCCAGCAAGAAGACAGGGGGGAATGAGCAGTTCTTC.

This clone was detected only a few times. This sample also contains other DNA sequences that code for the same CDR3. The chain carries TRBV7-2 and TRBJ2-5; D is unclear. V shed 3 bases and J shed 2 bases, with 1 base lying between them. The germline gives CDR1 SGHTA, CDR2 FQGNSA. The CDR3 covers 11 residues. The CDR3 is CASSFQETQYF. The CDR3, as DNA: TGTGCCAGCAGCTTTCAAGAGACCCAGTACTTC.

Details on this clone: The same CDR3 arises from other DNA sequences in this sample as well. The V gene is TRBV5-1, the J gene TRBJ2-1; 7 positions match TRBD1. Per germline, CDR1 SGHRS and CDR2 YFSETQ. There are 14 residues in the CDR3. V lost 4 bases to trimming and J lost 4 bases; unmatched junction nucleotides: 5. CDR3 coding DNA: TGCGCCAGCAGCCCCGGGACAGAATACAATGAGCAGTTCTTC. Translated: CASSPGTEYNEQFF.

This chain connects TRBV18 to TRBJ1-3; D is undetermined. Germline V lookup: CDR1 KGHSH, CDR2 LQKENI. The ends were cut back, 5 bases at V and 4 bases at J, with 12 bases in the middle. The CDR3 sequence is 14 residues long. The CDR3 DNA sequence: TGTGCCAGCTCAAGGAGAAATTCGGGAAACACCATATATTTT. It is translated as CASSRRNSGNTIYF.

This chain joins TRBV5-1 and TRBJ2-5; the match to TRBD2 covers 11 bases. V lost 2 bases, J lost 2 bases, and 8 bases stayed unmatched. CDR3 length equals 17 residues. Germline lookup yields CDR1 SGHRS and CDR2 YFSETQ. CDR3 residues: CASSFWKLAGVQETQYF. CDR3 coding DNA: TGCGCCAGCAGCTTTTGGAAACTAGCGGGAGTACAAGAGACCCAGTACTTC.

The chain couples TRBV9 to TRBJ2-2; D may be TRBD2 (5 bases). This CDR3 has 15 amino acids. V was clipped by 0 bases and J by 6 bases, with 12 bases between them. The germline CDR1 and CDR2 sequences are SGDLS and YYNGEE. CDR3 sequence: CASSVVSGEAGELFF. The CDR3 bases are TGTGCCAGCAGCGTAGTAAGCGGCGAGGCCGGGGAGCTGTTTTTT.

The rearrangement uses TRBV5-1 and TRBJ2-7, with 10 bases identical to TRBD1. The CDR3 has 14 residues. Germline trimming cut 6 bases from V and 0 bases from J; bases unmatched to any gene: 3. In germline, CDR1 is SGHRS, CDR2 YFSETQ. The CDR3 nucleotides are TGCGCCAGCACCGGGACAGGGGCCTCCTACGAGCAGTACTTC. Protein product: CASTGTGASYEQYF.

This rearrangement joins TRBV5-6 to TRBJ2-1; the D gene could be TRBD1 or TRBD2 (5 bases each). Per germline, CDR1 SGHDT and CDR2 YYEEEE. This CDR3 comprises 15 residues. The ends were cut back, 6 bases at V and 9 bases at J, with 22 bases in the middle. The CDR3 DNA reads TGTGCCAGCACACTGGGGACGGGATATTCCGGTGAGCAGTTCTTC. Translated, it gives CASTLGTGYSGEQFF. Based on the CDR3 plus reference TRBV5-6 and TRBJ2-1, the full variable domain is DAGVTQSPTHLIKTRGQQVTLRCSPKSGHDTVSWYQQALGQGPQFIFQYYEEEERQRGNFPDRFSGHQFPNYSSELNVNALLLGDSALYLCASTLGTGYSGEQFFGPGTRLTVL.

V and J are TRBV6-5 and TRBJ2-7; D call uncertain. The CDR3 covers 14 residues. V was pared by 6 bases and J by 2 bases, with 14 bases between. Germline lookup yields CDR1 MNHEY and CDR2 SVGAGI. Written as DNA, the CDR3 is TGTGCCAGCAGCGACCGGGCCAGGACCTACGAGCAGTACTTC. Protein: CASSDRARTYEQYF.

V usage is TRBV16 and J usage is TRBJ1-2, with no clear D. Germline lookup yields CDR1 KGHSY and CDR2 FQNENV. Trimming removed 4 bases at V and 3 bases at J, with 9 bases between. The CDR3 spans 13 residues. In nucleotides, the CDR3 is TGTGCCAGCAGCCCGACGGGTTACTATGGCTACACCTTC. Translating gives CASSPTGYYGYTF.

The genes are TRBV5-6 and TRBJ2-1; D call uncertain. V dropped 4 bases and J dropped 3 bases, with 14 bases sitting between them. This CDR3 has 15 residues. Germline CDR1 is SGHDT and CDR2 is YYEEEE. In nucleotides, the CDR3 is TGTGCCAGCAGCCCGGAAAACCTCCTCTACAATGAGCAGTTCTTC. This codes for CASSPENLLYNEQFF.

The V and J genes are TRBV7-9 and TRBJ2-1; D is unresolved. Germline loops: CDR1 SEHNR, CDR2 FQNEAQ (reference sequence). The CDR3 loop spans 14 amino acids. V dropped 1 base and J dropped 3 bases, with 7 bases sitting between them. CDR3 bases: TGTGCCAGCAGCTTAGTACTCGACTACAATGAGCAGTTCTTC. It specifies CASSLVLDYNEQFF.

The rearrangement links TRBV6-1 to TRBJ2-5; D is unresolved. Germline V gene sequence: CDR1 MNHNS, CDR2 SASEGT. Trimming pared 0 bases from V and 7 bases from J, leaving 9 bases between. The CDR3 runs 13 residues. CDR3: CASSEANGGTQYF. CDR3 in DNA: TGTGCCAGCAGTGAAGCGAATGGCGGGACCCAGTACTTC.

V and J are TRBV9 and TRBJ1-3; D possibly corresponds to TRBD1 (5 bases). The CDR3 loop spans 12 amino acids. V dropped 4 bases and J dropped 4 bases, with 6 bases sitting between them. Looked up from germline, CDR1 is SGDLS and CDR2 is YYNGEE. The CDR3 coding sequence is TGTGCCAGCAGCAGACAGGGAAACACCATATATTTT. This sequence encodes CASSRQGNTIYF.

V is TRBV5-1 and J is TRBJ2-3; 10 positions match TRBD2. Germline loops: CDR1 SGHRS, CDR2 YFSETQ. The CDR3 length is 15 residues. With V trimmed by 4 bases and J by 0 bases, 2 bases remained unmatched. This chain's CDR3 is CASSGGLASTDTQYF. Here the CDR3 DNA reads TGCGCCAGCAGCGGGGGACTAGCGAGCACAGATACGCAGTATTTT.

This rearrangement joins TRBV27 to TRBJ1-1; tentatively, D is TRBD1 (6 bases). The germline V and J ends were trimmed by 5 bases and 3 bases, with 16 bases remaining between them. Germline V gene sequence: CDR1 MNHEY, CDR2 SMNVEV (reference sequence). The CDR3 is 15 residues long. The CDR3 reads CASSTALGGHTEAFF. CDR3 DNA sequence: TGTGCCAGCAGTACCGCCCTAGGGGGGCACACTGAAGCTTTCTTT.

This chain joins TRBV5-1 and TRBJ2-7, with D perhaps TRBD1 or TRBD2 (5 bases each). Deletions cut 4 bases from V and 6 bases from J, with 14 bases between. This CDR3 region has 13 residues. CDR1 is SGHRS, CDR2 YFSETQ, per germline. CDR3 amino acids: CASSPSSGREQYF. The CDR3 nucleotides are TGCGCCAGCAGCCCCAGCTCGGGGCGCGAGCAGTACTTC. The full variable domain, with the rest looked up from reference TRBV5-1 and TRBJ2-7, is KAGVTQTPRYLIKTRGQQVTLSCSPISGHRSVSWYQQTPGQGLQFLFEYFSETQRNKGNFPGRFSGRQFSNSRSEMNVSTLELGDSALYLCASSPSSGREQYFGPGTRLTVT.

The chain links TRBV15 to TRBJ2-3, with a weak D call TRBD1 (6 bases). V gave up 1 base and J gave up 0 bases, with 11 bases separating them. This CDR3 has 16 amino acids. CDR1 LNHNV and CDR2 YYDKDF come from the germline V gene (reference sequence). CDR3 nucleotides: TGTGCCACCAGCAGAGTCAGGGGTACTAGCACAGATACGCAGTATTTT. Translation gives CATSRVRGTSTDTQYF.

This chain uses TRBV7-8 with TRBJ2-7; D is unresolved. CDR3 length: 14 residues. Trimming removed 1 base at V and 4 bases at J, with 11 bases between. Germline loops: CDR1 SGHVS, CDR2 FQNEAQ. The CDR3 loop reads CASSLVWNAYEQYF. CDR3 DNA sequence: TGTGCCAGCAGCTTAGTATGGAACGCATACGAGCAGTACTTC. Supplemented by reference TRBV7-8 and TRBJ2-7, the full variable domain reads GAGVSQSPRYKVAKRGQDVALRCDPISGHVSLFWYQQALGQGPEFLTYFQNEAQLDKSGLPSDRFFAERPEGSVSTLKIQRTQQEDSAVYLCASSLVWNAYEQYFGPGTRLTVT.

The rearrangement links TRBV11-3 to TRBJ2-1, with D possibly TRBD2 on 5 matching bases. The V end lost 2 bases, the J end lost 9 bases, and 17 bases lay between the germline ends. The CDR3 is 15 residues long. Germline-derived CDR1 and CDR2 are SGHNT and YENEEA. The CDR3 region has the DNA TGTGCCAGCAGCTTAATCGGGGTTAGCGTGAGTGAGCAGTTCTTC. This translates into CASSLIGVSVSEQFF.

This chain joins TRBV4-1 and TRBJ2-1, with 10 bases fitting TRBD2. Trimming at V came to 0 bases and at J to 1 base, leaving 6 bases not matched to a gene. This CDR3 has 18 amino acids. Per the germline V gene, CDR1 is MGHRA and CDR2 is YSYEKL. The CDR3 region is CASSQDWLAGVSYNEQFF. CDR3 in DNA: TGCGCCAGCAGCCAAGATTGGCTAGCGGGAGTATCCTACAATGAGCAGTTCTTC.

In regard to this clone: Other DNA sequences in this specimen translate into the identical CDR3. This chain links TRBV18 with TRBJ2-5; D gene unclear. The CDR3 runs 13 residues. V lost 3 bases and J lost 1, with 6 bases in between. Germline-derived CDR1 and CDR2 are KGHSH and LQKENI. DNA for the CDR3: TGTGCCAGCTCACCTCCCTCCCAAGAGACCCAGTACTTC. Protein product: CASSPPSQETQYF.

The count of this clone is one. The chain recombines TRBV5-1 with TRBJ2-7, with D possibly being TRBD2 (5 bases). The CDR3 extends over 14 amino acids. V lost 4 bases, J lost 6 bases, and 17 bases lay in between. The V gene's germline CDR1 is SGHRS and CDR2 YFSETQ. This CDR3 is CASSETRLLGEQYF. The CDR3 bases are TGCGCCAGCAGCGAAACTAGGCTACTAGGCGAGCAGTACTTC.

The chain has TRBV7-9 and TRBJ2-1; tentatively, D is TRBD2 (5 bases). Per germline, CDR1 SEHNR and CDR2 FQNEAQ (reference sequence). The length of the CDR3 is 15 residues. The V end was cut by 1 base, the J end by 8 bases, with 15 bases between. The CDR3 region is CASSLGGLAVDEQFF. The CDR3 DNA reads TGTGCCAGCAGCTTAGGGGGTCTAGCAGTCGATGAGCAGTTCTTC.

This clone was seen only once. This rearrangement joins TRBV5-1 to TRBJ2-1; 11 bases agree with TRBD2. With 0 bases clipped from V and 5 bases from J, the junction kept 10 bases outside the gene matches. This CDR3 comprises 18 residues. Germline V gene data show CDR1 as SGHRS and CDR2 as YFSETQ. The chain's CDR3 is CASSLVLAGVNIHNEQFF. DNA for the CDR3: TGCGCCAGCAGCTTGGTACTAGCGGGAGTAAATATCCACAATGAGCAGTTCTTC.

The J gene is TRBJ2-6, the V gene TRBV18; a possible D gene is TRBD1 (6 bases). The CDR3 runs to 18 residues. In germline, CDR1 is KGHSH, CDR2 LQKENI. V lost 6 bases and J lost 0, with 18 bases in between. In nucleotides, the CDR3 is TGTGCCAGCTCCCCCTTGGCAGGGGCCCTCTCTGGGGCCAACGTCCTGACTTTC. Its protein is CASSPLAGALSGANVLTF. The full variable domain, rest sourced from reference TRBV18 and TRBJ2-6, is NAGVMQNPRHLVRRRGQEARLRCSPMKGHSHVYWYRQLPEEGLKFMVYLQKENIIDESGMPKERFSAEFPKEGPSILRIQQVVRGDSAAYFCASSPLAGALSGANVLTFGAGSRLTVL.

This chain links TRBV7-6 with TRBJ2-2; TRBD1 matches at 7 bases. The CDR3 extends over 14 amino acids. Germline loops: CDR1 SGHVS, CDR2 FNYEAQ. V was clipped by 5 bases and J by 4 bases; unmatched bases: 4. CDR3 loop: CASSITGVTGELFF. In DNA, the CDR3 is TGTGCCAGCAGCATCACAGGGGTCACCGGGGAGCTGTTTTTT.

The chain has TRBV27 and TRBJ2-7; 8 nucleotides line up with TRBD1. The CDR3 has 15 amino acids. Germline values: CDR1 MNHEY, CDR2 SMNVEV (reference sequence). Trimming removed 5 bases from V and 5 bases from J; junction bases left unmatched: 11. The CDR3 DNA reads as TGTGCCAGCAGTAACAGGGGGACGAAGAGGGACGAGCAGTACTTC. Its translation is CASSNRGTKRDEQYF.

The sample holds one count of this clone. A junction boundary mismatches the germline segment, possibly from a read error. This chain links TRBV7-7 with TRBJ2-1, with 11 bases identical to TRBD2. The CDR3 loop spans 14 amino acids. Germline V lookup: CDR1 SSHAT, CDR2 FNYEAQ (reference sequence). DNA of the CDR3: TGTGCTAGCAGCTTAGCGACTAGCGGGACTGAGCAGTTCTTC. It yields the protein CASSLATSGTEQFF.

This chain uses TRBV5-1 with TRBJ2-7; D not resolved. Germline V gives CDR1 SGHRS, CDR2 YFSETQ. This CDR3 is built from 15 residues. Between the trimmed V and J ends, which lost 0 bases and 4 bases, there was a span of 14 bases. CDR3 protein: CASSLGVGSPYEQYF. CDR3 coding DNA: TGCGCCAGCAGCTTGGGGGTAGGCTCGCCGTACGAGCAGTACTTC.

The rearrangement links TRBV11-2 to TRBJ2-7, with D unclear. There are 16 residues in the CDR3. CDR1 SGHAT and CDR2 FQNNGV come from the germline V gene. The V and J ends lost 2 bases and 2 bases respectively, with 16 bases between them. The CDR3 nucleotides read TGTGCCAGCAGCTTAACGAGAGTAAATCCGGCCTACGAGCAGTACTTC. Protein sequence: CASSLTRVNPAYEQYF.

This chain joins TRBV7-8 and TRBJ1-1, with D possibly TRBD1 on 5 matching bases. This CDR3 contains 13 residues. Germline CDR1 is SGHVS and CDR2 is FQNEAQ. V dropped 5 bases and J dropped 5 bases, with 12 bases sitting between them. The CDR3 DNA follows: TGTGCCAGCAGCGGGGGGTATGGGACTGAAGCTTTCTTT. Amino acids: CASSGGYGTEAFF.